The TCR beta chain under discussion was sequenced for a study of T cells after somatic rescue of genetic block. This CDR3 has 14 residues. Losses at the gene ends were 0 bases for V and 4 bases for J; bases not matched to a gene: 2. The V gene's germline CDR1 is LGHNA and CDR2 YSLEER. Sequencing was performed with immunoSEQ multiplex PCR; in TCRdb, only in-frame clones are kept and a portion is missing. The profile covers just over 8,000 clones, with roughly 80% appearing a single time and around 25% taken by the ten largest. The sequencing input was peripheral blood mononuclear cells (PBMCs). This chain joins TRBV4-3 and TRBJ2-7, with 8 bases fitting TRBD1. The sequence derives from a boy younger than 18. As DNA, the CDR3 is TGCGCCAGCAGCCAAGACAGGGGGCGGTACGAGCAGTACTTC. It is translated as CASSQDRGRYEQYF.